The 12 T cell receptor beta chains presented below share a single source sample, sequenced in a study of blood T cell repertoires in COVID-19 (TCRdb year 2020). Libraries came from the immunoSEQ multiplex PCR assay. As stored in TCRdb, this immuneACCESS dataset retains in-frame rearrangements with V and J assigned. A fraction of the clones does not appear; measured against another copy, unresolved V genes explain less than half of the discrepancy, and the remainder lacks a known reason. Recorded for this sample are some 180,000 clones; around 89% of them occurred a single time. In total, the top ten clones hold roughly 6% of the sample. The sample taken for sequencing was peripheral blood. The receptors were gathered from a man between 35 and 55 years old with active or convalescent COVID-19.

V usage is TRBV3-1 (or the pseudogene TRBV3-2) and J usage is TRBJ2-1; TRBD2 is a possible D gene (6 bases). The V gene's germline CDR1 is LGHDT and CDR2 YNNKEL (reference sequence). The CDR3 extends over 16 amino acids. Trimming cost V 0 bases and J 1 base, with 10 bases left between them. This CDR3 is CASSQEFGRSYNEQFF. For the CDR3, the DNA is TGTGCCAGCAGCCAAGAATTTGGGAGGTCCTACAATGAGCAGTTCTTC.

The chain uses TRBV5-4 and TRBJ1-2; weak D call: TRBD1 (6 bases). CDR1 SGHNT and CDR2 YYREEE come from the germline V gene (reference sequence). There are 16 residues in the CDR3. With 0 bases removed from V and 1 base from J, the gap between germline ends came to 13 bases. The CDR3 protein is CASSLGGQILNYGYTF. CDR3 sequence (DNA): TGTGCCAGCAGCTTGGGCGGACAGATACTTAACTATGGCTACACCTTC.

This clone was recorded once. J is TRBJ2-6 and V is TRBV28, with D maybe TRBD1 (5 bases). V lost 3 bases and J lost 5, with 23 bases in between. There are 19 residues in the CDR3. CDR1 and CDR2 from the germline V gene are MDHEN and SYDVKM. The DNA of the CDR3 is TGTGCCAGCAGTTTCCCATGGCAGGGTGTTTGGTGGAGGGCCAACGTCCTGACTTTC. This gives the protein CASSFPWQGVWWRANVLTF. The full variable domain, in which reference TRBV28 and TRBJ2-6 provide the parts outside the CDR3, is DVKVTQSSRYLVKRTGEKVFLECVQDMDHENMFWYRQDPGLGLRLIYFSYDVKMKEKGDIPEGYSVSREKKERFSLILESASTNQTSMYLCASSFPWQGVWWRANVLTFGAGSRLTVL.

The rearrangement joins TRBV18 to TRBJ1-5; 8 nucleotides agree with TRBD1. The CDR3 runs to 15 residues. J lost 7 bases, V lost 0 bases, and 5 bases had no gene match. The germline CDR1 and CDR2 sequences are KGHSH and LQKENI. CDR3 coding DNA: TGTGCCAGCTCACCACCCGGACAGGGATTCCAGCCCCAGCATTTT. This gives the protein CASSPPGQGFQPQHF.

This clone showed up just once. J is TRBJ2-7 and V is TRBV28, with D perhaps TRBD2 (6 bases). Per germline, CDR1 MDHEN and CDR2 SYDVKM. V was clipped by 3 bases and J by 2 bases, with 11 bases between them. The CDR3 spans 14 residues. CDR3 loop: CASSLAGQTYEQYF. CDR3 bases: TGTGCCAGCAGTTTGGCGGGGCAGACCTACGAGCAGTACTTC.

This clone appeared a few times. The rearrangement uses TRBV27 and TRBJ2-1; D not certain. V was clipped by 3 bases and J by 0 bases, with 9 bases between them. The CDR3 contains 15 residues. Germline V lookup: CDR1 MNHEY, CDR2 SMNVEV (reference sequence). The CDR3 DNA reads as TGTGCCAGCAGTTTGGTTGCGGACTCCTACAATGAGCAGTTCTTC. As protein: CASSLVADSYNEQFF.

This clone was observed a single time. For the CDR3, the DNA is TGCGCCAGCAGCCAAGGGACTGGCGGGGGGGCTTTGAAGCAGTTCTTC. Its translation: CASSQGTGGGALKQFF. The chain is built from TRBV4-1 and TRBJ2-1; TRBD2 matches 9 bases. This CDR3 is built from 16 residues. The V gene's germline CDR1 is MGHRA and CDR2 YSYEKL. V lost 1 base and J lost 11; bases outside the gene matches: 12.

The rearrangement joins TRBV10-3 to TRBJ2-1; 9 bases are a match to TRBD2. Germline V CDR1 and CDR2: ENHRY, SYGVKD. V dropped 4 bases and J dropped 3; count of bases not matched to a gene: 7. The CDR3 sequence is 16 residues long. CDR3 amino acids: CAISGSGRPFYNEQFF. The DNA of the CDR3 is TGTGCCATCAGTGGGAGCGGGAGGCCTTTCTACAATGAGCAGTTCTTC.

This chain joins TRBV19 and TRBJ1-5; a possible D gene is TRBD1 (6 bases). The ends were cut back, 2 bases at V and 2 bases at J, with 16 bases in the middle. CDR1 is LNHDA, CDR2 SQIVND, per germline (reference sequence). The CDR3 contains 17 residues. CDR3 residues: CASSIRLLRGGNQPQHF. In DNA, the CDR3 is TGTGCCAGTAGTATACGCCTGCTCAGGGGAGGCAATCAGCCCCAGCATTTT.

DNA of the CDR3: TGTGCCAGCACTCTCTCTGGACAGGGAAGAACTGAAGCTTTCTTT. It encodes CASTLSGQGRTEAFF. The V and J genes are TRBV6-5 and TRBJ1-1, with 8 positions matching TRBD1. The CDR3 has 15 amino acids. Losses at the gene ends were 7 bases for V and 5 bases for J; bases not matched to a gene: 12. Germline V gene data show CDR1 as MNHEY and CDR2 as SVGAGI.

The chain links TRBV6-5 to TRBJ1-6; D perhaps matches TRBD1 (5 bases). Germline V CDR1 and CDR2: MNHEY, SVGAGI. The CDR3 is 14 residues long. The V gene lost 3 bases and the J gene lost 4 bases, with 7 bases spanning the gap. As DNA, the CDR3 is TGTGCCAGCAGTTATGACAGTTATAATTCACCCCTCCACTTT. Translating gives CASSYDSYNSPLHF.

The chain uses TRBV10-3 and TRBJ1-1; D not certain. Trimming removed 1 base at V and 13 bases at J, with 16 bases between. CDR3 size: 13 residues. The germline CDR1 and CDR2 sequences are ENHRY and SYGVKD. CDR3 coding DNA: TGTGCCATCAGTGAGTACAGATGGGAGGTTGATTTCTTT. Translating gives CAISEYRWEVDFF.